The source of this T cell receptor beta chain is a study of CD8 T cells in ankylosing spondylitis. Study results and limitations: Seven or eight highly homologous variants made up a TCR beta motif, and this motif appeared characteristic of ankylosing spondylitis blood. According to the report, clones linked to the disease were significantly enriched in matched synovial fluid samples taken from ankylosing spondylitis patients. The disease-linked clones had a CD8+ phenotype and low blood frequencies.

Researchers built TCR beta libraries using quantitative 5'-RACE with molecular barcodes. One entry per CDR3 protein, called by TCRdb with MiXCR from the 5' RACE reads. Altogether roughly 230,000 distinct CDR3 sequences are present, approximately 7.6% being singletons, with the ten largest covering about 5%. This CDR3 comprises 15 residues. CDR1 LNHNV and CDR2 YYDKDF come from the germline V gene (reference sequence). V was clipped by 0 bases and J by 4 bases, with 10 bases between them. In its sample, this clonotype was seen many times. What it binds is not known. The V call is TRBV15, the J call TRBJ1-5; D is unclear. This TCR came from a female donor with ankylosing spondylitis or in good health (not recorded which). The sequencing input was blood, either unsorted or a sorted T cell fraction (not recorded which). CDR3 nucleotides: TGTGCCACCAGCAGAGAGAAGGGAAAAAATCAGCCCCAGCATTTT. Protein product: CATSREKGKNQPQHF.